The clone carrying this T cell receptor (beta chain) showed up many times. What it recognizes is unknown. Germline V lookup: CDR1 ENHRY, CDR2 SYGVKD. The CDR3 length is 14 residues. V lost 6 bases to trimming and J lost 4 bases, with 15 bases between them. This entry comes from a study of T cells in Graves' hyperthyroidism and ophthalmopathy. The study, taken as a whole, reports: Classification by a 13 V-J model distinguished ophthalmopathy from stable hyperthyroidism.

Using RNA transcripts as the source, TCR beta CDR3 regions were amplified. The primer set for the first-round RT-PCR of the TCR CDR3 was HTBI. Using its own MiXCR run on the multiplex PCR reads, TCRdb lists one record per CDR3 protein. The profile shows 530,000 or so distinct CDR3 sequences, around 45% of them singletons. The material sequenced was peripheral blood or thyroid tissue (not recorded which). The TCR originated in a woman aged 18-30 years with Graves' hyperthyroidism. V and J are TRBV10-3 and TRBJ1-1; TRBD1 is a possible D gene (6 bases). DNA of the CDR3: TGTGCCATCAGGTCAGAGGGGGGGAGCACTGAAGCTTTCTTT. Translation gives CAIRSEGGSTEAFF.